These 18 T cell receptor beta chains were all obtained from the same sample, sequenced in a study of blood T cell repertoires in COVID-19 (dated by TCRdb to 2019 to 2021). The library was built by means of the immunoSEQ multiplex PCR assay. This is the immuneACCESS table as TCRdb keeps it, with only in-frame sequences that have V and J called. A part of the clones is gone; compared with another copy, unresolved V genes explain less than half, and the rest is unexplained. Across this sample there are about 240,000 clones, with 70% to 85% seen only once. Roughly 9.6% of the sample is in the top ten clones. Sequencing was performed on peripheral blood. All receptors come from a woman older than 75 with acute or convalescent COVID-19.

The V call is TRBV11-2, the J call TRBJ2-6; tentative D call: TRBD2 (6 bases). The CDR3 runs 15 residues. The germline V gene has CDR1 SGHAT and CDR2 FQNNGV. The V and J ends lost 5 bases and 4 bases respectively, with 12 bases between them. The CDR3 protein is CASSPGGMGANVLTF. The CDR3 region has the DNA TGTGCCAGCAGCCCCGGGGGTATGGGGGCCAACGTCCTGACTTTC.

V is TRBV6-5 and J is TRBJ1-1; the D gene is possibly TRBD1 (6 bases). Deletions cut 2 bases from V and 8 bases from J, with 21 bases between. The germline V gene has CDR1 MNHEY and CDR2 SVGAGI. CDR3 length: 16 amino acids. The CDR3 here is CASSYPSTQGVTEAFF. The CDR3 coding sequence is TGTGCCAGCAGTTACCCGAGTACACAGGGAGTAACAGAAGCTTTCTTT.

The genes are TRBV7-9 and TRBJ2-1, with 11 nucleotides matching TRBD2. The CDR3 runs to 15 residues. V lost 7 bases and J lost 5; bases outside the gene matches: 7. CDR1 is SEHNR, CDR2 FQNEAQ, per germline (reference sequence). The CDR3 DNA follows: TGTGCCAGCAACTTGATTAGCGGGGGGGACAATGAGCAGTTCTTC. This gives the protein CASNLISGGDNEQFF.

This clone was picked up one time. As DNA, the CDR3 is TGTGCCAGCAGCTTAGGGCTGAGAGGCACTGAAGCTTTCTTT. Translating gives CASSLGLRGTEAFF. The chain has TRBV7-8 and TRBJ1-1, with D uncertain. Deletions cut 1 base from V and 4 bases from J, with 10 bases between. The CDR3 contains 14 residues. Germline V gives CDR1 SGHVS, CDR2 FQNEAQ.

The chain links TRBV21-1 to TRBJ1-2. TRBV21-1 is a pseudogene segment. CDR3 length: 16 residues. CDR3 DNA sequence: TGTGCCAGCAGCACAAGGTGCGGGGGGATAAACGGTGGCTACACCTTC. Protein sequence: CASSTRCGGINGGYTF.

CDR3 protein: CASRRQGEETQYF. The CDR3 bases are TGTGCCAGCAGGCGACAGGGGGAAGAGACCCAGTACTTC. The chain combines TRBV12-3 or TRBV12-4 with TRBJ2-5; 9 nucleotides match TRBD1. This CDR3 has 13 residues. With 6 bases clipped from V and 3 bases from J, the junction kept 2 bases outside the gene matches.

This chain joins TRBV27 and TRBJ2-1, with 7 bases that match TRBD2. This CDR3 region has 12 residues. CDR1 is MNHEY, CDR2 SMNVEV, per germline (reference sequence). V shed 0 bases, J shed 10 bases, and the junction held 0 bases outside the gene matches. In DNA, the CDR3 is TGTGCCAGCAGTTTATCGGGAGGGGAGCAGTTCTTC. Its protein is CASSLSGGEQFF.

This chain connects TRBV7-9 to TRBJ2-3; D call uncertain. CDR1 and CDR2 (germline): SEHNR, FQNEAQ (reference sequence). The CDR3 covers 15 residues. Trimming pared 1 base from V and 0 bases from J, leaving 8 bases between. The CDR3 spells CASSLGQFSTDTQYF. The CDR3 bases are TGTGCCAGCAGCTTAGGGCAGTTTAGCACAGATACGCAGTATTTT.

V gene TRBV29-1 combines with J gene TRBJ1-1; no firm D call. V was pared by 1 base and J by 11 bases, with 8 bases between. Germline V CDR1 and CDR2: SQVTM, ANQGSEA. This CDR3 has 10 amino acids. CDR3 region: CSVEGFAAFF. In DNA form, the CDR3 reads TGCAGCGTTGAAGGGTTTGCGGCTTTCTTT.

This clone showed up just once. The DNA for the CDR3 is TGTGCCAGCAGACCCGGGACTAGCAGCACCGGGGAGCTGTTTTTT. The encoded protein is CASRPGTSSTGELFF. The chain is built from TRBV6-4 and TRBJ2-2, with TRBD2 matching 9 bases. This CDR3 comprises 15 residues. The V and J ends lost 6 bases and 4 bases, in that order; junction bases with no gene match: 6. The germline CDR1 and CDR2 sequences are MRHNA and SNTAGT.

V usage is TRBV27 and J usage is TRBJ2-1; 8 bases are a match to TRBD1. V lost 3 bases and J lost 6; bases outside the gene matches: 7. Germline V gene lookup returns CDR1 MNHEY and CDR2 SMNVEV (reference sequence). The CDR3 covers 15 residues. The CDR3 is CASSLAGGDLNEQFF. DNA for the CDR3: TGTGCCAGCAGTTTGGCAGGGGGCGATCTCAATGAGCAGTTCTTC.

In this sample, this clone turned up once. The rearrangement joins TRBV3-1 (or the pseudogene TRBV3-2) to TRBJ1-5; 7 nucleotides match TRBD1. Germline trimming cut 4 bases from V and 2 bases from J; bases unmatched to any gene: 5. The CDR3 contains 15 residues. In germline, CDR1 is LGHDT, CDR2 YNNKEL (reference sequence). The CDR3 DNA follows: TGTGCCAGCAGCCCTGTAGGGACAGGCAATCAGCCCCAGCATTTT. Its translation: CASSPVGTGNQPQHF.

In nucleotides, the CDR3 is TGTGCCAGCAGCCGTCGGAGCGGGACAGGGTCCTCCTACGAGCAGTACTTC. Amino acids: CASSRRSGTGSSYEQYF. The chain has TRBV14 and TRBJ2-7; 9 nucleotides agree with TRBD1. With V trimmed by 4 bases and J by 0 bases, 10 bases remained unmatched. CDR1 is SGHDN, CDR2 FVKESK, per germline. CDR3 size: 17 residues.

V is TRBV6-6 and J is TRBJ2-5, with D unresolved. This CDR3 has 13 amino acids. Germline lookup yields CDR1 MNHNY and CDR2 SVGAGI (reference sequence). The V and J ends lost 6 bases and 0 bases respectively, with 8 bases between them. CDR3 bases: TGTGCCAGCAGACTACTATACCAAGAGACCCAGTACTTC. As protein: CASRLLYQETQYF.

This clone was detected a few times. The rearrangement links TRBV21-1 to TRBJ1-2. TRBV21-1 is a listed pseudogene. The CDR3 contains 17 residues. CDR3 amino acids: CASSNPWGETTNYGYTF. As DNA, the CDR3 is TGTGCCAGCAGCAATCCCTGGGGAGAGACTACTAACTATGGCTACACCTTC.

The CDR3 DNA reads as TGCGCCAGCAGCCCACGACTAGCGGACACCGGGGAGCTGTTTTTT. This codes for CASSPRLADTGELFF. This chain links TRBV5-1 with TRBJ2-2; 9 bases align to TRBD2. The CDR3 has 15 amino acids. Germline trimming cut 4 bases from V and 3 bases from J; bases unmatched to any gene: 4. Germline V gives CDR1 SGHRS, CDR2 YFSETQ.

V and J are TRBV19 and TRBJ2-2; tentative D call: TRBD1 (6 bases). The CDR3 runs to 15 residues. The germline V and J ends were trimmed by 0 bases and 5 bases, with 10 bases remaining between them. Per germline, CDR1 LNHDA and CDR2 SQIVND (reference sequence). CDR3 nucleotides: TGTGCCAGTAGTATAGATGGCAGGGGAACCGGGGAGCTGTTTTTT. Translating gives CASSIDGRGTGELFF. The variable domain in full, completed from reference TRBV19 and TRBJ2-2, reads DGGITQSPKYLFRKEGQNVTLSCEQNLNHDAMYWYRQDPGQGLRLIYYSQIVNDFQKGDIAEGYSVSREKKESFPLTVTSAQKNPTAFYLCASSIDGRGTGELFFGEGSRLTVL.

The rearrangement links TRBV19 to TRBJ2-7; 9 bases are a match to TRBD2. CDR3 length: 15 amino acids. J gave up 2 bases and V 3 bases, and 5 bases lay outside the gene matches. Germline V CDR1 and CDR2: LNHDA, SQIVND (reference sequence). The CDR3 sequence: CASSMWKRGAYEQYF. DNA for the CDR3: TGTGCCAGTAGTATGTGGAAGCGGGGGGCCTACGAGCAGTACTTC.